This entry features one T cell receptor beta chain sequence. Antigen specificity is unknown. Germline assignment: CDR1 SGHTA and CDR2 FQGNSA. Trimming took off 4 bases at V and 2 bases at J, with 11 bases between the two ends. This CDR3 is built from 14 residues. The entry originates in a study of spatial heterogeneity in lung cancer. About the research overall: Sequence detection consistently recorded a greater number of beta-chain than alpha-chain sequences. Tumor-region TCR transcript counts correlated strongly with a T cell module score from matched bulk RNA-seq. Study outcomes and limitations: Intratumoral expanded alpha and beta TCR counts were found to track tumor mutation counts. Ubiquitous expanded TCR counts tracked ubiquitous nonsynonymous mutations; regional expanded TCR counts tracked regional nonsynonymous mutations.

Time point noted: sample taken at primary tumor resection. No cell sorting; template was whole RNA from tumor, lung tissue or PBMC. One entry per CDR3 protein results from TCRdb running MiXCR on the 5' RACE reads. The sample has 7,500 to 10,000 distinct CDR3 sequences; around 51% are singletons. The receptor's source is a female donor with early-stage non-small cell lung cancer. The chain links TRBV7-2 to TRBJ1-1; the D is unclear. Sample: lung tumor tissue, taken at surgery. CDR3 coding DNA: TGTGCCAGCAGCTCTCGGCCGACCAACACTGAAGCTTTCTTT. This translates into CASSSRPTNTEAFF.